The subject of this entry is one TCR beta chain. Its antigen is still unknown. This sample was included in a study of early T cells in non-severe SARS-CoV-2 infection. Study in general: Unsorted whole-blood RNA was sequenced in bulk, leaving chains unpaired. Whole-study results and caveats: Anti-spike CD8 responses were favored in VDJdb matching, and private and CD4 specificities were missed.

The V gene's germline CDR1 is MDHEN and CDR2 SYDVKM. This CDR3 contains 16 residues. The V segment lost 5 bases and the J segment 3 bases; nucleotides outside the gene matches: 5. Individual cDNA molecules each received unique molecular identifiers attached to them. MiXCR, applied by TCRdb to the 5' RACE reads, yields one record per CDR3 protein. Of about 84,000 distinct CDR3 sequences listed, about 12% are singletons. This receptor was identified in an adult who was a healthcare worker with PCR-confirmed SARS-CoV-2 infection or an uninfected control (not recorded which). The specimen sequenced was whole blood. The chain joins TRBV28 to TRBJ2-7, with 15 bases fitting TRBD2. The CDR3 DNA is TGTGCCAGCAGTCGGACTAGCGGGGGGGCGATCTACGAGCAGTACTTC. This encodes CASSRTSGGAIYEQYF.